The T cell receptor beta chain described here comes from a study of TIL therapy for anti-PD-1-resistant metastatic lung cancer. This clone occurred a few times. Per the germline V gene, CDR1 is MGHRA and CDR2 is YSYEKL. V lost 3 bases and J 10 bases, leaving 16 bases between the germline ends. The CDR3 covers 15 residues. This was the immunoSEQ v3 assay. Produced via immunoSEQ multiplex PCR; TCRdb's table is partial and in-frame only. This sample has approximately 60,000 clones, with 73% found just once. The time point was: pre-treatment sample, taken before nivolumab and TIL therapy. Adults with stage 4 NSCLC were enrolled in a phase I trial.

Sequenced material: blood, taken at baseline. This TCR came from a person aged 25 to 80 with non-small cell lung cancer. V and J are TRBV4-1 and TRBJ1-6; D might be TRBD1 (6 bases). The CDR3 DNA reads TGCGCCAGCAGCCAGGGGACAAAGGGGGGGTCACCCCTCCACTTT. It translates to CASSQGTKGGSPLHF.